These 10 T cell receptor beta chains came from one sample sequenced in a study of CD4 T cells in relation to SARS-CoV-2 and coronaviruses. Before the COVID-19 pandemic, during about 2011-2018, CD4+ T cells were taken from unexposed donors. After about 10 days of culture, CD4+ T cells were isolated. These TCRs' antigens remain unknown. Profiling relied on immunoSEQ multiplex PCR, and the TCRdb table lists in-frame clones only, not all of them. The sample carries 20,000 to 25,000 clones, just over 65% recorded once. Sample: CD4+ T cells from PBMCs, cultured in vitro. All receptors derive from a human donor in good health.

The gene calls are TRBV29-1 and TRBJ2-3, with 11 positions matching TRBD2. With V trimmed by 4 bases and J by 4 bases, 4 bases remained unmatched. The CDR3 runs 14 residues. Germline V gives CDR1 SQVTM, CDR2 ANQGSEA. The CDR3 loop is CSVGLAGGPDTQYF. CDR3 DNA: TGCAGCGTTGGGCTAGCGGGGGGTCCAGATACGCAGTATTTT.

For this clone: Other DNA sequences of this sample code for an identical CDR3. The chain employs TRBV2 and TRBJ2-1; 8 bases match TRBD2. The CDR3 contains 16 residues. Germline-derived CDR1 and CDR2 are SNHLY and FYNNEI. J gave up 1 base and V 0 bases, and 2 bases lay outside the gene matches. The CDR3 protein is CASSEASGRSYNEQFF. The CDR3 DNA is TGTGCCAGCAGTGAAGCGAGCGGGAGATCCTACAATGAGCAGTTCTTC.

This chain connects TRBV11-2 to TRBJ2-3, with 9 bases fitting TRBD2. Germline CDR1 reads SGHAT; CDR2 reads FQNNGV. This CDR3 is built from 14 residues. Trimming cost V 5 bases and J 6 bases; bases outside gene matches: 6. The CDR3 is CASSPGLASDTQYF. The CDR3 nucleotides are TGTGCCAGCAGCCCGGGACTAGCATCCGATACGCAGTATTTT.

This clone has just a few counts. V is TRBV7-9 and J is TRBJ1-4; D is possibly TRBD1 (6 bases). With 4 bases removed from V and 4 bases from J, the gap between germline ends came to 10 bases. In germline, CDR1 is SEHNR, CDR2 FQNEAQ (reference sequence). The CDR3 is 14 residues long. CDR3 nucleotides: TGTGCCAGCAGCTCGGGACACGTTAATGAAAAACTGTTTTTT. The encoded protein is CASSSGHVNEKLFF.

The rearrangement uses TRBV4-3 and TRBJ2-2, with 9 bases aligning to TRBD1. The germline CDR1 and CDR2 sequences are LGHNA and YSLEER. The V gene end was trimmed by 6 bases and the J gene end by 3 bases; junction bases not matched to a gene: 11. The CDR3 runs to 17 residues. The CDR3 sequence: CASSRTTGGSDTGELFF. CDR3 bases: TGCGCCAGCAGTCGAACAACAGGGGGCTCGGACACCGGGGAGCTGTTTTTT.

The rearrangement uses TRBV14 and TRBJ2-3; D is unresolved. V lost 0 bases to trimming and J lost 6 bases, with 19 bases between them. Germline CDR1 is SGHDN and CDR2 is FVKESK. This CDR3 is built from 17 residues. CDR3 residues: CASSQDLSVLPIDTQYF. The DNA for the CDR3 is TGTGCCAGCAGCCAAGATCTGAGCGTTCTTCCGATCGATACGCAGTATTTT.

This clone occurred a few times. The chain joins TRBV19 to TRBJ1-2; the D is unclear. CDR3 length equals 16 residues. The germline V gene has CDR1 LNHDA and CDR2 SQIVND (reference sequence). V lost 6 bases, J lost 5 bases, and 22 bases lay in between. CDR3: CASRSTEGTNIYGYTF. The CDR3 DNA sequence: TGTGCCAGTAGGAGTACAGAGGGCACTAATATATATGGCTACACCTTC.

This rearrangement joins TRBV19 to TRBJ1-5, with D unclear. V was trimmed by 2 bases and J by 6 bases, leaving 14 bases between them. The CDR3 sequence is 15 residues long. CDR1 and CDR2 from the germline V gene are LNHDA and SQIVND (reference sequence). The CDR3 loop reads CASSINSLTSQPQHF. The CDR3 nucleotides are TGTGCCAGTAGTATAAACTCCTTAACCTCTCAGCCCCAGCATTTT.

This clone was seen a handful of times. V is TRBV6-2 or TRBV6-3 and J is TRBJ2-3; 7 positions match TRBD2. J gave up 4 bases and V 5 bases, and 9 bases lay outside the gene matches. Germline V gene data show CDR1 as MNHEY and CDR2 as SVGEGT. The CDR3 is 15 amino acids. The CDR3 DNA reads TGTGCCAGCAGTACCCTCGGGGGGAACGCAGATACGCAGTATTTT. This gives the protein CASSTLGGNADTQYF.

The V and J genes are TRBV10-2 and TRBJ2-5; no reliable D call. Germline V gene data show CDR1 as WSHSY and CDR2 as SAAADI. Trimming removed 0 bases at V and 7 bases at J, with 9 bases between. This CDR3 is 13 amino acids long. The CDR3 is CASSESIVVTQYF. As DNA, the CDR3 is TGCGCCAGCAGTGAGTCGATCGTGGTGACCCAGTACTTC.